This TCR beta chain was sequenced for a study of shared clonotypes between healthy human individuals (dated by TCRdb to 2020 to 2021). A note on the overall study: A few men and a couple of women, aged 18 to 49 years, made up the cohort. For each donor, CD4 naive and CD4 memory were each given three plates, CD8 naive was given two plates, and CD8 memory was given one plate. Blood TCR repertoires of four to six healthy adults were deeply sequenced to estimate repertoire size and the extent of clonotype sharing between individuals. Libraries were prepared and TCR repertoires were sequenced by different laboratories using diverse techniques, in order to increase sequencing depth and limit assay-specific biases. Each donor's leukapheresis produced roughly between roughly 0.85 and 10 billion PBMCs. Study-wide conclusions, independent of this receptor: Because the study included a small number of donors, the genetic and exposure-history diversity represented was limited. Even with the large sequencing depth, rarefaction of the sorted-subset datasets indicated that sequencing was incomplete. Sharing across a few donors was observed for 5% to 6.5% of naive CD4, under 4% of naive CD8, 2% to 2.5% of memory CD4, and less than 0.45% of memory CD8 clonotypes. Estimated clonotype richness was generally larger for naive than for memory subsets. Sampling was limited to blood, and TCR repertoires in tissue likely differ from TCR repertoires in blood. Based on pairwise subsampling, the degree of clonotype sharing among donors was expected to be affected by sequencing depth. Compared with non-shared clonotypes, clonotypes shared by all four sorted-subset donors had higher generation probabilities.

Donors were healthy HIV-negative adults with no recently reported acute infections or vaccinations. Every donor was a Caucasian adult living in Nashville, Tennessee, USA. CD4+ T cells were enriched through magnetic negative selection, after which naive cells were positively selected on CD45RA and the remaining negative fraction served as the memory subset. Blood was obtained by leukapheresis, after which PBMCs were separated by Ficoll-Histopaque density gradient centrifugation and cryopreserved in liquid nitrogen vapor phase. Analytical flow cytometry was used to check the purity and quantity of each magnetically sorted T cell population. Genomic DNA was isolated from every sorted fraction and measured by UV absorbance on a Nanodrop 2000c. Using the deep immunoSEQ assay, multiplex PCR amplified TCR CDR3 regions from genomic DNA. Extracted genomic DNA from each cell subset was spread evenly across all wells of several immunoSEQ 96-well plates, with each plate serving as a replicate. Each replicate PCR for sorted subsets received 150 to 250 ng genomic DNA, equal to roughly 29,000 T cell genomes. Purified libraries were quantified with a Qubit 3.0 fluorometer, sized on a Bioanalyzer 2100, and re-quantified with the KAPA Library Quantification kit. Every immunoSEQ 96-well plate was sequenced on a separate single-read 150-cycle Illumina NextSeq 550 flow cell. In the paper's pipeline: Because the immunoSEQ output held only junctional sequences and lacked quality scores, the filtering could not match the filtering applied to full-length reads. To assign V/J genes and CDR3, sequences were annotated against IMGT germline references using PyIR, a Python wrapper for IgBLAST v1.9. Reads were filtered out if the reads had weak V/J assignments (E-value above 1e-6), no CDR3, stop codons, out-of-frame junctions, or ambiguous translated residues. V3J clonotypes were defined by identical inferred V gene, J gene, and CDR3 amino acid sequence. Percentage overlap between repertoires was computed as shared unique clonotypes divided by the size of the smaller repertoire. Richness of each repertoire was evaluated using RTK rarefaction, the Chao1 estimator, and Recon v2.1 estimates of unobserved clonotypes. For all TCRbeta clonotypes obtained by the gDNA method from a few donors, generation probabilities were computed with OLGA. TCRdb limited this immuneACCESS table to in-frame rearrangements with V and J called. A share of clones is missing; checked studies link under half to unresolved V genes, and the rest is unexplained. V and J calls and clone size are copied from that table; D and trimming were computed from the DNA. The sample contains about 2.3 million clones, approximately 95% of them found a single time. 0.35% to 0.5% of the sample goes to the ten largest clones.

As regards this clone: Its antigen has not been determined. It has no much larger one-base neighbor in the sample; base qualities were not kept.

V ends up 2 bases short and J 2 bases short, with an unmatched junction base count of 0. The CDR3 sequence holds 14 residues, the cysteine and phenylalanine included. Solely the CDR3 DNA is kept, with 42 bases framed from the first base. The germline V gene sets CDR1 to MNHEY and CDR2 to SVGAGI. Sequencing was done on a sample of naive CD4+ T cells from PBMCs. This specimen's cell subset or site label, per the study, means: CD45RA+ positively selected. Here the chain combines TRBV6-5 and TRBJ2-1; the junction holds 7 bases that match TRBD2. This clonotype was obtained from a young man in good health. Some clones in this sample may be carry-over from other donors' samples. The CDR3 protein: CASSYAGAYNEQFF. Here is the DNA: TGTGCCAGCAGTTACGCGGGAGCCTACAATGAGCAGTTCTTC.